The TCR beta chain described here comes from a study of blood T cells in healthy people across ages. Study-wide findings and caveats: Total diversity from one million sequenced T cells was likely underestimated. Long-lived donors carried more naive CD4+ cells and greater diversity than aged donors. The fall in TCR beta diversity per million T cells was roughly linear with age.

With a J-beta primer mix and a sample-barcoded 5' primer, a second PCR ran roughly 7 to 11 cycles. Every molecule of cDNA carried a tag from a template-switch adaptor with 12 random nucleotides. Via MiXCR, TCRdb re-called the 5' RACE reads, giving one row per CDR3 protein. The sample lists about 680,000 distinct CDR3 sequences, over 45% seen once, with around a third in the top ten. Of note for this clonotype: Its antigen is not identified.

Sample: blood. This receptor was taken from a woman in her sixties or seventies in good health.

CDR3 in amino acids: CAISPQGSANYGYTF. CDR3 bases: TGTGCCATCAGTCCTCAGGGATCCGCTAACTATGGCTACACCTTC. This chain joins TRBV10-3 and TRBJ1-2; possibly TRBD1 for D (5 bases). The CDR3 spans 15 residues. The germline V gene has CDR1 ENHRY and CDR2 SYGVKD. V was clipped by 5 bases and J by 0 bases, with 13 bases between them.